This T cell receptor beta chain derives from a study of human T cells and chemical hapten exposure. Study results and caveats: While controls formed fewer of them, expanded TCRs formed significantly more large CDR3 similarity clusters.

With 1 base removed from V and 4 bases from J, the gap between germline ends came to 16 bases. The CDR3 has 16 residues. The germline gives CDR1 MGHDK, CDR2 SYGVNS. Documented time point: patch test 3, about 24 weeks after DPC sensitization. The treatment was: therapeutic diphenylcyclopropenone sensitization with weekly scalp DPC. In the authors' workflow: Ranging from roughly 23,224 to 750,000, TCR counts per sample had a median value of roughly 96,000. One entry per CDR3 protein, called by TCRdb with MiXCR from the RACE reads. The V and J calls shown here were made by TCRdb, not taken from the authors' results. The sample includes more than 70,000 distinct CDR3 sequences, 9.5% to 13% seen only once; the top ten take around 1%. This clonotype was observed at least ten times. No antigen is known for it.

The clonotype was recovered from a woman younger than 45 with alopecia areata. Some clones in this sample may be carry-over from other donors' samples. The genes are TRBV25-1 and TRBJ2-5, with D possibly being TRBD1 or TRBD2 (6 bases each). Source: whole blood, taken in connection with sensitization to the hapten diphenylcyclopropenone (DPC). In nucleotides, the CDR3 is TGTGCCAGCAGTGAATCTCCGGGGGCGCCGGGAGAGACCCAGTACTTC. Translated: CASSESPGAPGETQYF.